A selection of T cell receptor beta chains follows, all from one sample in a study of cytotoxic CD8 clonotypes in ibrutinib-treated CLL. Clones were sequenced by immunoSEQ multiplex PCR, and TCRdb holds only the in-frame ones, with some missing. The sample has tens of thousands of clones, 70% to 80% seen once; the top ten hold around 50%. The sequencing here drew on PBMCs, taken after 36 months of ibrutinib treatment. Receptors were obtained from a human donor with chronic lymphocytic leukemia. Each CDR3 is given with its conserved first and last residue. The D gene is left open where the match is weak. Some rows mark clone size as missing; the rest say once, few, many or name a class of expanded clone.

D | size | J | V | DNA | CDR3
TRBD1 | NA | TRBJ2-7 | TRBV13 | TGTGCCAGCAGCTCTCGACAGGGCTACGAGCAGTACTTC | CASSSRQGYEQYF
TRBD2 | NA | TRBJ2-5 | TRBV5-4 | TGTGCCAGCAGCTTACGGACTAGCGGGGGGGAGACCCAGTACTTC | CASSLRTSGGETQYF
NA | NA | TRBJ1-2 | TRBV5-1 | TGCGCCAGCAGGGTGGGAGGTTTTGACTATGGCTACACCTTC | CASRVGGFDYGYTF
NA | NA | TRBJ2-2 | TRBV7-8 | TGTGCCAGCAGCTTGGGGACCGGGGAGCTGTTTTTT | CASSLGTGELFF
NA | NA | TRBJ2-7 | TRBV7-9 | TGTGCCAGCAGCCTAACCCAGGGGTACGAGCAGTACTTC | CASSLTQGYEQYF
NA | NA | TRBJ2-2 | TRBV7-9 | TGTGCCAGCAGCTTAGTGTCTGGGACCACCGGGGAGCTGTTTTTT | CASSLVSGTTGELFF
NA | few | TRBJ1-5 | TRBV12-2 | TGTGCAAGTCGCTTCCGGGACAGGGGCAATCAGCCCCAGCATTTT | CASRFRDRGNQPQHF
NA | NA | TRBJ2-3 | TRBV14 | TGTGCCAGCAGCCGGCAGGAGGATTGGACAGATACGCAGTATTTT | CASSRQEDWTDTQYF
TRBD1 | few | TRBJ1-2 | TRBV27 | TGTGCCAGCAGTTTGGGCAGGGGGCTTGGCTACACCTTC | CASSLGRGLGYTF
NA | NA | TRBJ1-4 | TRBV7-9 | TGTGCCAGCAGCCAGAGACGGTCCGGGGAAAAACTGTTTTTT | CASSQRRSGEKLFF
TRBD1 | NA | TRBJ2-7 | TRBV7-8 | TGTGCCAGCAGCCTACCGACAGGGTCCTACGAGCAGTACTTC | CASSLPTGSYEQYF
NA | NA | TRBJ2-2 | TRBV10-2 | TGCGCCAGCAGTGAGTCAGTGGTCCCCACCGGGGAGCTGTTTTTT | CASSESVVPTGELFF
NA | few | TRBJ1-2 | TRBV7-9 | TGTGCCAGCAGCCCCCCCGGCGCTTCGGGAGGCTACACCTTC | CASSPPGASGGYTF
NA | NA | TRBJ2-1 | TRBV27 | TGTGCCAGCAGTTCCCCGACAGGGAGGTTCAATGAGCAGTTCTTC | CASSSPTGRFNEQFF
NA | NA | TRBJ2-5 | TRBV14 | TGTGCCAGCAGCCAAGATGTTCAGGGCGGTCCCCGTCACTTC | CASSQDVQGGPRHF
NA | NA | TRBJ2-4 | TRBV27 | TGTGCCAGCAGTTCGATTTCCGCAATAGCCAAAAACATTCAGTACTTC | CASSSISAIAKNIQYF
TRBD1 | NA | TRBJ1-4 | TRBV5-1 | TGCGCCAGCAGCCTGGGACGACAGGGGGCGTATAATGAAAAACTGTTTTTT | CASSLGRQGAYNEKLFF
NA | NA | TRBJ2-3 | TRBV5-4 | TGTGCCAGCAGCACTAGAACCACAGATACGCAGTATTTT | CASSTRTTDTQYF
NA | NA | TRBJ1-2 | TRBV9 | TGTGCCTCGAGCCGGGACACCTATGGCTACACCTTC | CASSRDTYGYTF
TRBD1 | NA | TRBJ2-7 | TRBV6-5 | TGTGCCAGCAGTTACTCGACAGGGAGAAACGAGCAGTACTTC | CASSYSTGRNEQYF
TRBD1 | NA | TRBJ1-1 | TRBV6-5 | TGTGCCAGCAGTTTCAACAGGGGACGGGACACTGAAGCTTTCTTT | CASSFNRGRDTEAFF
TRBD1 | NA | TRBJ1-2 | TRBV18 | TGTGCCAGCTCACTGGGGACAGACTATGGCTACACCTTC | CASSLGTDYGYTF
NA | NA | TRBJ2-7 | TRBV6-5 | TGTGCCAGCAGTTACTCGAGTAAGGGGCCTTCCTACGAGCAGTACTTC | CASSYSSKGPSYEQYF
NA | NA | TRBJ2-2 | TRBV19 | TGTGCCAGTAGTATAGCTGGAGGGACGAGTACCGGGGAGCTGTTTTTT | CASSIAGGTSTGELFF
NA | NA | TRBJ1-5 | TRBV28 | TGTGCCAGCAGTTTCGGGACATCCGATCAGCCCCAGCATTTT | CASSFGTSDQPQHF
NA | NA | TRBJ2-3 | TRBV6-5 | TGTGCCAGCAGTCCGTCCGAGGGGGGGGCAGATACGCAGTATTTT | CASSPSEGGADTQYF
TRBD1 | NA | TRBJ2-7 | TRBV29-1 | TGCAGCGTTGAAGGGGCAGGGGGATACGAGCAGTACTTC | CSVEGAGGYEQYF
NA | NA | TRBJ1-2 | TRBV5-4 | TGTGCCAGCAGCTTGGGGGTGGAAAGGCCGTATGGCTACACCTTC | CASSLGVERPYGYTF
TRBD1 | NA | TRBJ1-2 | TRBV30 | TGTGCCTGGAGTCGGGACAGGTCCTATGGCTACACCTTC | CAWSRDRSYGYTF
TRBD2 | NA | TRBJ2-3 | TRBV6-6 | TGTGCCACCACCGGATGGCGGGGGGGCGCAGATACGCAGTATTTT | CATTGWRGGADTQYF
TRBD1 | once | TRBJ2-7 | TRBV15 | TGTGCCACCAGCACTACCGGGACAGGGACCTACGAGCAGTACTTC | CATSTTGTGTYEQYF
TRBD1 | few | TRBJ2-7 | TRBV13 | TGTGCCAGCAGCCATTGGGGGACAGGGGGCTACGAGCAGTACTTC | CASSHWGTGGYEQYF
NA | NA | TRBJ1-5 | TRBV11-3 | TGTGCCAGCAGCTTAGAGGTAGGGAAGAATCAGCCCCAGCATTTT | CASSLEVGKNQPQHF
NA | NA | TRBJ2-3 | TRBV9 | TGTGCCAGCAGCGTAGTCCCGGGAGATACGCAGTATTTT | CASSVVPGDTQYF
TRBD1 | NA | TRBJ2-5 | TRBV5-4 | TGTGCCAGCAGTTTTGGGTCCCAGGGGGCGGGGGAGACCCAGTACTTC | CASSFGSQGAGETQYF
TRBD1 | NA | TRBJ1-1 | TRBV19 | TGTGCCAGTAAGGCGACAGGGGACACTGAAGCTTTCTTT | CASKATGDTEAFF
NA | once | TRBJ2-1 | TRBV19 | TGTGCCAGTACTCCACTAGGATCGGGCCAAGATGAGCAGTTCTTC | CASTPLGSGQDEQFF
TRBD1 | few | TRBJ1-5 | TRBV7-9 | TGTGCCAGCAGCTCCGGACAGGGCCCCCGGCAGCCCCAGCATTTT | CASSSGQGPRQPQHF
TRBD1 | NA | TRBJ2-7 | TRBV27 | TGTGCCAGCAGTTTGGGTGGACAGGGGGCGGGCGAGCAGTACTTC | CASSLGGQGAGEQYF
NA | NA | TRBJ1-2 | TRBV5-6 | TGTGCCAGCAGCTTAGAAGAATATGGCTACACCTTC | CASSLEEYGYTF
NA | NA | TRBJ1-5 | TRBV27 | TGTGCCAGCAGTTCCAATAGCAATCAGCCCCAGCATTTT | CASSSNSNQPQHF
TRBD1 | NA | TRBJ2-5 | TRBV29-1 | TGCAGCGTGGACAGGGACTACCAAGAGACCCAGTACTTC | CSVDRDYQETQYF
TRBD1 | NA | TRBJ1-1 | TRBV15 | TGTGCCACCAGCAGGATAGACAGGGGAAATACTGAAGCTTTCTTT | CATSRIDRGNTEAFF